Presented here are 7 T cell receptor beta chains from one specimen sequenced in a study of T-cell reconstitution after alpha-beta-depleted transplantation in children (TCRdb year 2016). Receptor amplification or capture employed PCR. Data came from an Illumina HiSeq 2500. Molecular barcoding was employed in the preparation of TCR libraries, with unique molecular identifiers being used to normalize TCRbeta repertoire quantification. TCRdb redid the processing of the public reads, applying fastp at Q25 and MiXCR, and retained in-frame beta chains. Each CDR3 protein appears once, grouped with its most common genes and DNA. The sample profile shows around 680,000 distinct CDR3 sequences; around 17% of them were found once. The ten biggest clones cover about 1.1% of the sample. The input for sequencing was PBMCs from the stem cell graft donor, taken from the stem cell graft. The receptors shown here come from a human donor who donated a stem cell graft to a child with acute myeloid leukemia.

Remarks on this clonotype: Since a much larger clone is just one base distant, this may be a read error. The rearrangement joins TRBV20-1 to TRBJ1-5; D is uncertain. CDR3 length equals 14 residues. Germline CDR1 reads DFQATT; CDR2 reads SNEGSKA (reference sequence). Trimming took 3 bases from V and 7 from J, leaving 16 bases between them. The CDR3 bases are TGCAGTGCTAGTCAGGACCCCGCGGAACAGCCCCAGCATTTT. Residues: CSASQDPAEQPQHF.

The V gene is TRBV20-1, the J gene TRBJ1-5, with D uncertain. Germline lookup yields CDR1 DFQATT and CDR2 SNEGSKA (reference sequence). The CDR3 spans 15 residues. V lost 7 bases and J 4 bases, leaving 20 bases between the germline ends. For the CDR3, the DNA is TGCAGTGTTACTTGGGCGGGCAGCAGGAATCAGCCCCAGCATTTT. Encoded protein: CSVTWAGSRNQPQHF.

This chain links TRBV20-1 with TRBJ1-2; no clear D gene. Deletions cut 7 bases from V and 2 bases from J, with 8 bases between. The CDR3 contains 11 residues. Germline CDR1 reads DFQATT; CDR2 reads SNEGSKA (reference sequence). The CDR3: CSGRNNYGYTF. The CDR3 region has the DNA TGCAGTGGCAGGAACAACTATGGCTACACCTTC.

The chain carries TRBV5-1 and TRBJ1-4, with TRBD1 matching 12 bases. J was trimmed by 4 bases and V by 5 bases; bases with no gene match: 6. CDR3 length: 16 amino acids. Germline CDR1 SGHRS, CDR2 YFSETQ. The CDR3 here is CASRTGTGGRNEKLFF. The CDR3 bases are TGCGCCAGCAGGACCGGGACAGGGGGCCGTAATGAAAAACTGTTTTTT.

On this clonotype: An end of the junction does not agree with germline; a read error may underlie this. The V and J genes are TRBV10-3 and TRBJ1-2; no definite D call. Germline V lookup: CDR1 ENHRY, CDR2 SYGVKD. This CDR3 spans 12 amino acids. The CDR3 DNA is TGTGCCGTCAGTGAGTCTGACTATGGCTACACCTTC. This translates into CAVSESDYGYTF.

This clonotype was detected ten times or more. The gene calls are TRBV29-1 and TRBJ2-1; the match to TRBD2 covers 12 bases. There are 14 residues in the CDR3. Germline V gene sequence: CDR1 SQVTM, CDR2 ANQGSEA. Germline trimming cut 4 bases from V and 8 bases from J; bases unmatched to any gene: 6. CDR3 nucleotide sequence: TGCAGCGTTGTCCTAGCGGGGGGGCACTATGAGCAGTTCTTC. It yields the protein CSVVLAGGHYEQFF.

In its sample, this clonotype was seen many times. The V and J genes are TRBV5-5 and TRBJ2-5, with D perhaps assigned TRBD1 or TRBD2 (5 bases each). The V and J ends lost 6 bases and 1 base respectively, with 13 bases between them. The length of the CDR3 is 14 residues. The germline gives CDR1 SGHKS, CDR2 YYEKEE (reference sequence). The CDR3 here is CASTLVRGQETQYF. The CDR3 DNA sequence: TGTGCCAGCACCCTCGTGAGGGGCCAAGAGACCCAGTACTTC.